Following are 27 T cell receptor beta chains from one sample sequenced in a study of Graves' ophthalmopathy and Graves' hyperthyroidism (dated 2018 in TCRdb). The sample was run on an Illumina HiSeq 2000. For repertoire sequencing, TCR beta CDR3 regions were amplified from RNA transcripts. A first-round RT-PCR used HTBI primers with the Qiagen OneStep RT-PCR kit, followed by a second-round multiplex PCR, size selection and purification. TCRdb took the public reads, trimmed them with fastp at Q25, ran MiXCR for clone calling and kept in-frame beta chains. Rows with a matching CDR3 protein are joined into one entry that keeps the most common DNA and genes. This sample gives almost 750,000 distinct CDR3 sequences in total; roughly two fifths of them show up just once. 40% to 45% of the sample comes from the top ten. Material: peripheral blood. The receptors were sampled from an adult man with Graves' ophthalmopathy.

The V call is TRBV25-1, the J call TRBJ2-2; 9 nucleotides match TRBD2. Germline loops: CDR1 MGHDK, CDR2 SYGVNS. The CDR3 contains 18 residues. V lost 6 bases, J lost 5 bases, and 16 bases stayed unmatched. CDR3 loop: CASSQDNWLAGSTGELFF. The CDR3 DNA reads TGTGCCAGCAGCCAAGATAATTGGCTAGCGGGATCTACCGGGGAGCTGTTTTTT. Complete variable domain (other parts from reference TRBV25-1 and TRBJ2-2): EADIYQTPRYLVIGTGKKITLECSQTMGHDKMYWYQQDPGMELHLIHYSYGVNSTEKGDLSSESTVSRIRTEHFPLTLESARPSHTSQYLCASSQDNWLAGSTGELFFGEGSRLTVL.

This clonotype was observed a handful of times. The chain has TRBV24-1 and TRBJ2-2; D ambiguous. Germline lookup yields CDR1 KGHDR and CDR2 SFDVKD. The CDR3 spans 15 residues. The ends were cut back, 3 bases at V and 4 bases at J, with 11 bases in the middle. This CDR3 is CATSDVGEVTGELFF. CDR3 bases: TGTGCCACCAGTGATGTAGGAGAGGTCACCGGGGAGCTGTTTTTT.

There are many counts of this clonotype. J is TRBJ1-1 and V is TRBV2; D is uncertain. The length of the CDR3 is 14 residues. The germline CDR1 and CDR2 sequences are SNHLY and FYNNEI. V was trimmed by 4 bases and J by 0 bases, leaving 9 bases between them. The CDR3 DNA reads TGTGCCAGCAGTGTGCGACAAATGAACACTGAAGCTTTCTTT. This encodes CASSVRQMNTEAFF.

In DNA, the CDR3 is TGTGCCAGCTCACCCGGGACAGGGGAAGGTCAGCCCCAGCATTTT. This gives the protein CASSPGTGEGQPQHF. This chain uses TRBV24-1 with TRBJ1-5; 10 nucleotides line up with TRBD1. This CDR3 spans 15 amino acids. J was trimmed by 6 bases and V by 11 bases; bases with no gene match: 12. CDR1 and CDR2 from the germline V gene are KGHDR and SFDVKD.

The rearrangement uses TRBV25-1 and TRBJ1-4, with 7 positions matching TRBD1. J was trimmed by 6 bases and V by 5 bases; bases with no gene match: 6. The CDR3 sequence is 14 residues long. Germline values: CDR1 MGHDK, CDR2 SYGVNS. CDR3 coding DNA: TGTGCCAGCAGTTTCACCGGGACAGATGAAAAACTGTTTTTT. Translating it yields CASSFTGTDEKLFF.

This clonotype was found a few times. The chain joins TRBV11-3 to TRBJ2-7; weak D call: TRBD1 (5 bases). This CDR3 comprises 17 residues. Germline-derived CDR1 and CDR2 are SGHNT and YENEEA. The germline V and J ends were trimmed by 2 bases and 2 bases, with 19 bases remaining between them. CDR3 protein: CASSLLGLGQDTYEQYF. The CDR3 DNA reads TGTGCCAGCAGCTTATTGGGTTTGGGGCAAGATACCTACGAGCAGTACTTC.

This clonotype was counted only a few times. The V call is TRBV20-1, the J call TRBJ2-7, with D perhaps matching TRBD1 (6 bases). The germline CDR1 and CDR2 sequences are DFQATT and SNEGSKA (reference sequence). V shed 3 bases and J shed 1 base, with 10 bases lying between them. This CDR3 has 13 amino acids. In DNA, the CDR3 is TGCAGTGCTAGGGGGACAAAATCCTACGAGCAGTACTTC. It yields the protein CSARGTKSYEQYF.

This clonotype was counted ten times or more. The genes are TRBV7-8 and TRBJ2-7; TRBD2 agrees at 7 bases. V dropped 5 bases and J dropped 2; count of bases not matched to a gene: 6. There are 14 residues in the CDR3. Germline loops: CDR1 SGHVS, CDR2 FQNEAQ. As DNA, the CDR3 is TGTGCCAGCAGCGGGGGAGGGCCCACCTACGAGCAGTACTTC. This translates into CASSGGGPTYEQYF.

J is TRBJ1-6 and V is TRBV29-1; D may be TRBD1 (5 bases). CDR1 is SQVTM, CDR2 ANQGSEA, per germline. This CDR3 contains 14 residues. As DNA, the CDR3 is TGCAGACTGACCGGGACGCCTACGAATTCACCCCTCCACTTT. Its protein is CRLTGTPTNSPLHF.

The chain combines TRBV12-3 or TRBV12-4 with TRBJ2-5; possibly TRBD1 or TRBD2 for D (5 bases each). V dropped 5 bases and J dropped 4 bases, with 11 bases sitting between them. The CDR3 is 13 amino acids. This chain's CDR3 is CASSTTGTETQYF. The CDR3 DNA reads as TGTGCCAGCAGTACAACCGGGACAGAGACCCAGTACTTC.

Comments on this clonotype: This may be a read error, as it is one base from a much larger clone. The chain couples TRBV2 to TRBJ1-1; D not resolved. Trimming shortened V by 8 bases and J by 0 bases, and 7 bases separated the two germline ends. This CDR3 is 12 amino acids long. Germline V lookup: CDR1 SNHLY, CDR2 FYNNEI. CDR3 region: CASFPMNTEAFF. CDR3 bases: TGTGCCAGCTTCCCCATGAACACTGAAGCTTTCTTT. Drawing the rest from reference TRBV2 and TRBJ1-1, the complete variable domain is EPEVTQTPSHQVTQMGQEVILRCVPISNHLYFYWYRQILGQKVEFLVSFYNNEISEKSEIFDDQFSVERPDGSNFTLKIRSTKLEDSAMYFCASFPMNTEAFFGQGTRLTVV.

The chain recombines TRBV25-1 with TRBJ1-5; D possibly corresponds to TRBD1 (5 bases). CDR3 length: 15 amino acids. Germline V gives CDR1 MGHDK, CDR2 SYGVNS. Trimming took off 3 bases at V and 3 bases at J, with 12 bases between the two ends. The CDR3 coding sequence is TGTGCCAGCAGTGATCAAGACAGTATCAATCAGCCCCAGCATTTT. Translated: CASSDQDSINQPQHF. The whole variable domain, remainder taken from reference TRBV25-1 and TRBJ1-5, is EADIYQTPRYLVIGTGKKITLECSQTMGHDKMYWYQQDPGMELHLIHYSYGVNSTEKGDLSSESTVSRIRTEHFPLTLESARPSHTSQYLCASSDQDSINQPQHFGDGTRLSIL.

A single count supports this clonotype. The chain employs TRBV5-5 and TRBJ2-3, with a possible D match to TRBD2 (6 bases). V was pared by 4 bases and J by 8 bases, with 14 bases between. Germline CDR1 reads SGHKS; CDR2 reads YYEKEE (reference sequence). This CDR3 spans 13 amino acids. This CDR3 is CASSTSLAPTQYF. In DNA form, the CDR3 reads TGTGCCAGCAGCACCTCACTAGCTCCTACGCAGTATTTT.

The chain recombines TRBV10-2 with TRBJ1-4; TRBD1 is a possible D gene (5 bases). V was trimmed by 3 bases and J by 5 bases, leaving 13 bases between them. CDR1 is WSHSY, CDR2 SAAADI, per germline. The CDR3 extends over 15 amino acids. This CDR3 is CASSDGGKENEKLFF. DNA of the CDR3: TGCGCCAGCAGTGATGGGGGGAAGGAGAATGAAAAACTGTTTTTT.

This rearrangement joins TRBV4-2 to TRBJ2-7; no clear D gene. Trimming pared 0 bases from V and 3 bases from J, leaving 12 bases between. The CDR3 extends over 15 amino acids. Germline V gives CDR1 LGHNA, CDR2 YNFKEQ. Here the CDR3 DNA reads TGTGCCAGCAGCCAAGATCTGGCCAGGAGCTACGAGCAGTACTTC. Translated, it gives CASSQDLARSYEQYF.

This clonotype was seen many times. CDR3 amino acids: CAISLTGEETQYF. CDR3 nucleotide sequence: TGTGCCATCAGCCTCACAGGGGAAGAGACCCAGTACTTC. The J gene is TRBJ2-5, the V gene TRBV10-3; 7 positions match TRBD1. CDR3 length: 13 residues. V was pared by 6 bases and J by 3 bases, with 4 bases of the junction left unmatched. Per germline, CDR1 ENHRY and CDR2 SYGVKD.

This clonotype was seen only a few times. J is TRBJ1-4 and V is TRBV6-5, with 11 bases matching TRBD1. The V segment lost 6 bases and the J segment 5 bases; nucleotides outside the gene matches: 2. The CDR3 contains 14 residues. Per germline, CDR1 MNHEY and CDR2 SVGAGI. This CDR3 reads CASRRDRGNEKLFF. The CDR3 DNA sequence: TGTGCCAGCAGGCGGGACAGGGGGAATGAAAAACTGTTTTTT.

The V and J genes are TRBV2 and TRBJ1-2; D not certain. Germline CDR1 and CDR2: SNHLY and FYNNEI. Trimming left V 2 bases short and J 1 base short, with 5 bases between. The CDR3 is 13 residues long. The CDR3 DNA follows: TGTGCCAGCAGTGAACCCTTTAACTATGGCTACACCTTC. As protein: CASSEPFNYGYTF.

The CDR3 protein is CATSSRGNSPLHF. The CDR3 nucleotides are TGTGCCACCAGCAGTCGGGGAAATTCACCCCTCCACTTT. The rearrangement links TRBV15 to TRBJ1-6, with D uncertain. There are 13 residues in the CDR3. The germline gives CDR1 LNHNV, CDR2 YYDKDF (reference sequence). V was pared by 3 bases and J by 7 bases, with 7 bases between.

This clonotype occurred many times. The rearrangement links TRBV7-2 to TRBJ1-2; TRBD1 matches at 8 bases. Losses at the gene ends were 5 bases for V and 4 bases for J; bases not matched to a gene: 9. There are 15 residues in the CDR3. CDR1 and CDR2 from the germline V gene are SGHTA and FQGNSA. DNA of the CDR3: TGTGCCAGCAGCACTGGGACAGGCGAAATCTATGGCTACACCTTC. Protein: CASSTGTGEIYGYTF.

The sample holds many counts of this clonotype. This chain uses TRBV2 with TRBJ1-5; D ambiguous. V lost 7 bases to trimming and J lost 2 bases, with 21 bases between them. The germline V gene encodes CDR1 SNHLY and CDR2 FYNNEI. The CDR3 is 17 amino acids. The CDR3 DNA reads as TGTGCCAGCACCGGAAGTCGGGGTAATTATGGCAATCAGCCCCAGCATTTT. Its protein is CASTGSRGNYGNQPQHF.

V gene TRBV28 combines with J gene TRBJ1-4; no definite D call. In germline, CDR1 is MDHEN, CDR2 SYDVKM. The CDR3 has 14 residues. The V and J ends lost 8 bases and 10 bases respectively, with 20 bases between them. The CDR3 nucleotides are TGTGCCAGCTCCCTGCCGGGCGAAGTGGGAAAACTGTTTTTT. It translates to CASSLPGEVGKLFF.

The rearrangement links TRBV6-5 to TRBJ1-5; a possible D gene is TRBD1 (5 bases). The CDR3 covers 17 residues. CDR1 and CDR2 from the germline V gene are MNHEY and SVGAGI. V was trimmed by 2 bases and J by 6 bases, leaving 20 bases between them. CDR3 DNA: TGTGCCAGCAGTTACATCCCGATGGGGATGGGGGGTCAGCCCCAGCATTTT. Amino acid sequence: CASSYIPMGMGGQPQHF.

Ten or more counts support this clonotype. This chain joins TRBV5-8 and TRBJ1-1; 7 nucleotides match TRBD1. Trimming cost V 3 bases and J 5 bases; bases outside gene matches: 1. The CDR3 covers 12 residues. CDR1 and CDR2 (germline): SGHTS, YDEGEE. The chain's CDR3 is CASSWGQTEAFF. In nucleotides, the CDR3 is TGTGCCAGCAGCTGGGGACAGACTGAAGCTTTCTTT.

This clonotype was detected only a few times. This chain uses TRBV5-1 with TRBJ1-1, with D uncertain. This CDR3 has 16 amino acids. The germline V gene has CDR1 SGHRS and CDR2 YFSETQ. V was clipped by 0 bases and J by 1 base, with 13 bases between them. CDR3 residues: CASSLVTAAKNTEAFF. CDR3 sequence (DNA): TGCGCCAGCAGCTTGGTAACAGCGGCAAAGAACACTGAAGCTTTCTTT.

This clonotype was detected ten times or more. The chain combines TRBV20-1 with TRBJ2-5; D could derive from TRBD1 or TRBD2 (5 bases each). CDR1 is DFQATT and CDR2 is SNEGSKA in the germline V gene (reference sequence). There are 13 residues in the CDR3. The V end lost 3 bases, the J end lost 0 bases, and 8 bases lay between the germline ends. Written as DNA, the CDR3 is TGCAGTGCTAGGTCGGGACACCAAGAGACCCAGTACTTC. Translating it yields CSARSGHQETQYF.

With respect to this clonotype: A junction end diverges from the germline sequence, so it may reflect a read error. The J gene is TRBJ1-2, the V gene TRBV14, with TRBD1 as a possible D gene (5 bases). This CDR3 region has 9 residues. CDR1 SGHDN and CDR2 FVKESK come from the germline V gene. CDR3 sequence (DNA): TGTGCCAGCAGCCAAGTCGGGGCATTC. Its protein product is CASSQVGAF.